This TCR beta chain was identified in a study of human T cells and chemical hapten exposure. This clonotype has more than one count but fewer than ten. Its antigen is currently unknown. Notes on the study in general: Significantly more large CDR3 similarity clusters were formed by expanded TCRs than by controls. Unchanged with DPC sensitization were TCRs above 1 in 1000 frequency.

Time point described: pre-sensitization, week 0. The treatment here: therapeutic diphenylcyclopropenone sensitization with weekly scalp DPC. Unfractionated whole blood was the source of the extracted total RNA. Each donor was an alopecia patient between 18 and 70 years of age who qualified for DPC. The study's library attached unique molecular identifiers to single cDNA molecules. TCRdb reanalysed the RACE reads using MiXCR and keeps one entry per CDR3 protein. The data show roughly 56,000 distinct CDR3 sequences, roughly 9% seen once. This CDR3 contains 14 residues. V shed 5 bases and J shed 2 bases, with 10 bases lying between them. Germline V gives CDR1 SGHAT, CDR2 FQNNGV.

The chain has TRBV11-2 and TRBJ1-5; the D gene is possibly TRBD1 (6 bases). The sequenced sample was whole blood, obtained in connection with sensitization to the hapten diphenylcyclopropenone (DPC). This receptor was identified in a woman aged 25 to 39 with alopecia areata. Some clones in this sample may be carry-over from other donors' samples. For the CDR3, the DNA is TGTGCCAGCAGCCGAAACAGGGGCAATCAGCCCCAGCATTTT. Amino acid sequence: CASSRNRGNQPQHF.